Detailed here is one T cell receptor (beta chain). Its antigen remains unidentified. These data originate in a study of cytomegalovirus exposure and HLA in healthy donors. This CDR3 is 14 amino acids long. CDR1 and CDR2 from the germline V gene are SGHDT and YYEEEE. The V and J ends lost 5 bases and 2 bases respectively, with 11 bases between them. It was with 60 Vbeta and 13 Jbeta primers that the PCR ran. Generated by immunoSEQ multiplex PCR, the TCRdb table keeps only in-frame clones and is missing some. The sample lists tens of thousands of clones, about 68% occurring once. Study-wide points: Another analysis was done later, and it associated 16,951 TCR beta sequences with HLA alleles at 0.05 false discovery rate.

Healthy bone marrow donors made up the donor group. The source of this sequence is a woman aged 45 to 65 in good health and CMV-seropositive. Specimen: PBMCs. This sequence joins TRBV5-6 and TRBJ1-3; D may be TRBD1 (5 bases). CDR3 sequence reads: CASRSREPGNTIYF. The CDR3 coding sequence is TGTGCCAGCAGGAGCAGGGAACCTGGAAACACCATATATTTT. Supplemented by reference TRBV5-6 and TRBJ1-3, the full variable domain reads DAGVTQSPTHLIKTRGQQVTLRCSPKSGHDTVSWYQQALGQGPQFIFQYYEEEERQRGNFPDRFSGHQFPNYSSELNVNALLLGDSALYLCASRSREPGNTIYFGEGSWLTVV.